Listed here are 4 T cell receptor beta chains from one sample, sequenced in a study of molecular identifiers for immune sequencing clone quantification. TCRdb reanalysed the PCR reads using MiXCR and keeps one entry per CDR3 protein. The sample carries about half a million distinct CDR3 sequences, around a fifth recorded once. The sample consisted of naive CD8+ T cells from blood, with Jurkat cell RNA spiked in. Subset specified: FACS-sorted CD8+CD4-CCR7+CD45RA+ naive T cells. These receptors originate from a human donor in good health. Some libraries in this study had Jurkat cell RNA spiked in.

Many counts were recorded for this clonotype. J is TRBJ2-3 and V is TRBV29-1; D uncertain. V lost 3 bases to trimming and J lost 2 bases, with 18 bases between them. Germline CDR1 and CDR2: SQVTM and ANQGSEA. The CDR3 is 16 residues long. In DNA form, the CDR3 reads TGCAGCGTTGAGTATCCCCCGCCACTCCCCACAGATACGCAGTATTTT. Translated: CSVEYPPPLPTDTQYF.

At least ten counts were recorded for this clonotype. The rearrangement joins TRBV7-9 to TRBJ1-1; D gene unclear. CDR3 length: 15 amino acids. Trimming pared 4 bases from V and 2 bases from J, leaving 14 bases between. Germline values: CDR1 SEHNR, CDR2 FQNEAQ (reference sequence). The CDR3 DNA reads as TGTGCCAGCAGCTCGACTTTTGAGCCCAACACTGAAGCTTTCTTT. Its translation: CASSSTFEPNTEAFF.

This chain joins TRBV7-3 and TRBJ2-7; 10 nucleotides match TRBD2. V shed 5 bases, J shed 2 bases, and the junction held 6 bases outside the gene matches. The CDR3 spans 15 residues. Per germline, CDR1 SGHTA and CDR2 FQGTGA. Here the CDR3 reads CASSPGTSVPYEQYF. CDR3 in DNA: TGTGCCAGCAGCCCCGGGACTAGCGTACCCTACGAGCAGTACTTC.

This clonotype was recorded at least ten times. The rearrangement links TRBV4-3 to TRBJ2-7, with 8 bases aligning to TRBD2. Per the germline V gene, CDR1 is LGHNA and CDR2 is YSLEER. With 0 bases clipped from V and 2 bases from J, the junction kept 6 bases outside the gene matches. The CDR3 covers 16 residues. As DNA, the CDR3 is TGCGCCAGCAGCCAAGATCGAGCGGGAGAGGCCTACGAGCAGTACTTC. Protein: CASSQDRAGEAYEQYF.